This T cell receptor beta chain was recovered during a study of T cell responses to AZD1222 COVID-19 vaccine. V lost 1 base and J lost 0, with 9 bases in between. The CDR3 is 15 residues long. Per germline, CDR1 LGHNA and CDR2 YSLEER. The assay was immunoSEQ multiplex PCR, and TCRdb's table has in-frame clones only and misses some. The data hold more than 110,000 clones, with 90% observed a single time. The TCR sequence derives from an adult in good health. This chain uses TRBV4-3 with TRBJ1-1; D gene ambiguous. The sequencing used peripheral blood, collected on day 0 of AZD1222 vaccination. Here the CDR3 DNA reads TGCGCCAGCAGCCAAGGGATTGGTGTGAACACTGAAGCTTTCTTT. Translation gives CASSQGIGVNTEAFF.